A selection of T cell receptor beta chains follows, all from one sample in a study of shared clonotypes between healthy human individuals. Using immunoSEQ multiplex PCR, the repertoire was profiled, and TCRdb retains in-frame clones only, with some absent. The sample holds roughly 2.1 million clones, about 93% seen once. Material: naive CD8+ T cells from PBMCs. Every receptor here comes from a man between 18 and 29 years old in good health. Some clones in this sample may be carry-over from other donors' samples. CDR3s include the opening cysteine and the closing phenylalanine or tryptophan. The D gene is left open where the match is weak. Size tells how often a clone was seen (once, few, many) or the class of an expanded clone, and some rows leave it out.

J: TRBJ2-2
D: TRBD2
size: NA
V: TRBV29-1
CDR3: CSVRGLAGVGTGELFF
DNA: TGCAGCGTTCGCGGACTAGCGGGAGTGGGGACCGGGGAGCTGTTTTTT

J: TRBJ2-2
D: TRBD2
size: NA
V: TRBV7-9
CDR3: CASSPSGSEYTGELFF
DNA: TGTGCCAGCAGCCCTAGCGGGAGTGAATACACCGGGGAGCTGTTTTTT

J: TRBJ1-1
D: NA
size: NA
V: TRBV13
CDR3: CASSLGPQMNTEAFF
DNA: TGTGCCAGCAGCTTAGGACCTCAGATGAACACTGAAGCTTTCTTT

J: TRBJ2-1
D: TRBD2
size: NA
V: TRBV6-5
CDR3: CASSPLAGVPEQFF
DNA: TGTGCCAGCAGCCCACTAGCGGGAGTCCCTGAGCAGTTCTTC

J: TRBJ2-7
D: TRBD1
size: NA
V: TRBV6-5
CDR3: CASSPRTGNVDEQYF
DNA: TGTGCCAGCAGCCCCCGGACAGGGAATGTAGACGAGCAGTACTTC

J: TRBJ2-3
D: TRBD2
size: NA
V: TRBV19
CDR3: CASSIRLAGTDTQYF
DNA: TGTGCCAGTAGTATACGGCTAGCGGGCACAGATACGCAGTATTTT

J: TRBJ2-7
D: NA
size: NA
V: TRBV27
CDR3: CASSLDLSYEQYF
DNA: TGTGCCAGCAGTTTAGATCTCTCCTACGAGCAGTACTTC

J: TRBJ2-7
D: TRBD1
size: NA
V: TRBV18
CDR3: CASSPGRGLEYEQYF
DNA: TGTGCCAGCTCACCTGGCAGGGGGTTAGAGTACGAGCAGTACTTC

J: TRBJ1-1
D: NA
size: NA
V: TRBV5-4
CDR3: CASSSLKGGARDEAFF
DNA: TGTGCCAGCAGCTCCCTGAAAGGGGGGGCGCGGGATGAAGCTTTCTTT

J: TRBJ2-5
D: NA
size: NA
V: TRBV28
CDR3: CASNKRGTQYF
DNA: TGTGCCAGCAACAAGAGGGGGACCCAGTACTTC

J: TRBJ2-7
D: NA
size: NA
V: TRBV2
CDR3: CASSETPYEQYF
DNA: TGTGCCAGCAGTGAAACTCCCTACGAGCAGTACTTC

J: TRBJ1-5
D: NA
size: NA
V: TRBV21-1
CDR3: CASSKGDRGDQPQHF
DNA: TGTGCCAGCAGCAAAGGGGACAGGGGGGATCAGCCCCAGCATTTT

J: TRBJ2-3
D: TRBD1
size: once
V: TRBV29-1
CDR3: CSALDREKDTQYF
DNA: TGCAGCGCCTTGGACAGGGAAAAAGATACGCAGTATTTT

J: TRBJ1-2
D: NA
size: NA
V: TRBV27
CDR3: CASSPRFGQIYGYTF
DNA: TGTGCCAGCAGTCCCCGGTTTGGGCAGATCTATGGCTACACCTTC

J: TRBJ1-1
D: NA
size: NA
V: TRBV7-8
CDR3: CASSFRGASEAFF
DNA: TGTGCCAGCAGCTTTCGGGGGGCATCTGAAGCTTTCTTT

J: TRBJ1-2
D: NA
size: NA
V: TRBV7-2
CDR3: CASSSVGGIYGYTF
DNA: TGTGCCAGCAGCTCGGTTGGAGGTATCTATGGCTACACCTTC

J: TRBJ2-3
D: TRBD2
size: NA
V: TRBV5-4
CDR3: CASSGTSGIGTQYF
DNA: TGTGCCAGCAGCGGAACTAGCGGGATCGGTACGCAGTATTTT

J: TRBJ2-3
D: NA
size: once
V: TRBV5-5
CDR3: CASSLADRSTDTQYF
DNA: TGTGCCAGCAGCTTGGCCGACAGGAGCACAGATACGCAGTATTTT